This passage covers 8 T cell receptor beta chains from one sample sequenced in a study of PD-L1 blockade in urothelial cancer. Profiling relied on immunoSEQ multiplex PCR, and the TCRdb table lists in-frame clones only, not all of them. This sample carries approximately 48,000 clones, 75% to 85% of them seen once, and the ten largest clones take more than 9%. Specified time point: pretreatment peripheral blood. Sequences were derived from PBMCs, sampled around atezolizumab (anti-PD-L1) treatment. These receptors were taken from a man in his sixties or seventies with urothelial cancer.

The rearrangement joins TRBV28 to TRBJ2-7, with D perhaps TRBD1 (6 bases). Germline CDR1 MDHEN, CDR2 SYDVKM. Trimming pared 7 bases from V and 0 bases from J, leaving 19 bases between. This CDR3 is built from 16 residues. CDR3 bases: TGTGCCAGCACCCCCGCCTCAGGGGATCTCTCCTACGAGCAGTACTTC. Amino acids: CASTPASGDLSYEQYF.

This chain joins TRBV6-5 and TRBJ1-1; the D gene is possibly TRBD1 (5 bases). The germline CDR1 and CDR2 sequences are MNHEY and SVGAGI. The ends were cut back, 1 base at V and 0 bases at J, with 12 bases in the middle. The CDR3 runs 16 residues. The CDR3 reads CASSYWGRELNTEAFF. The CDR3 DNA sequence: TGTGCCAGCAGTTACTGGGGGAGGGAGTTGAACACTGAAGCTTTCTTT.

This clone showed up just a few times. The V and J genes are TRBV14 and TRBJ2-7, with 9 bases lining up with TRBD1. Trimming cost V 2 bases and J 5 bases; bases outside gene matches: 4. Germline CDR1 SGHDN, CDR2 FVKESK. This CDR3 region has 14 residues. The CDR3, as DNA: TGTGCCAGCAGCCAAAACAGGGGGCTAGACGAGCAGTACTTC. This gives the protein CASSQNRGLDEQYF.

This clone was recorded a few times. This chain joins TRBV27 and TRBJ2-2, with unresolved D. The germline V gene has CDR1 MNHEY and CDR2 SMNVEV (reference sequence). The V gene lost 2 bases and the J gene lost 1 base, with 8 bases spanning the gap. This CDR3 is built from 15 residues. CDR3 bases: TGTGCCAGCAGTTTAAATCCCTTGAACACCGGGGAGCTGTTTTTT. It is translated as CASSLNPLNTGELFF.

The CDR3 loop reads CASSPWTGSMNTEAFF. CDR3 in DNA: TGTGCCAGCAGCCCCTGGACAGGATCCATGAACACTGAAGCTTTCTTT. V gene TRBV11-3 combines with J gene TRBJ1-1; 7 bases align to TRBD1. The CDR3 length is 16 residues. In germline, CDR1 is SGHNT, CDR2 YENEEA. Germline trimming cut 5 bases from V and 0 bases from J; bases unmatched to any gene: 9.

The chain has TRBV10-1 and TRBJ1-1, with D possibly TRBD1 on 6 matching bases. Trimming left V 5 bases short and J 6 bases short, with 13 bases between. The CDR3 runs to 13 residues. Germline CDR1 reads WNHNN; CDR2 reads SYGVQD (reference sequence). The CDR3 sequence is CASSFGGLAEAFF. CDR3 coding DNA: TGCGCCAGCAGTTTCGGGGGGCTTGCTGAAGCTTTCTTT.

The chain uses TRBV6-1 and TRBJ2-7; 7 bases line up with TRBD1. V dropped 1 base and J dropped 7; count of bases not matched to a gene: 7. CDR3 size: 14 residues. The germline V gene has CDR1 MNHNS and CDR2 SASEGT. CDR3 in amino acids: CASSEVKGAREQYF. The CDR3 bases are TGTGCCAGCAGTGAAGTGAAGGGGGCTCGGGAGCAGTACTTC.

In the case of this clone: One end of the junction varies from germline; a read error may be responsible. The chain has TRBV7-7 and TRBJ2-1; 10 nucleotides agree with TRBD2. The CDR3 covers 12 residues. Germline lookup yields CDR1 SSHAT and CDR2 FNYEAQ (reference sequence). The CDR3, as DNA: TGTGCTAGCAGCTTAGCGGGGGGAGAGCAGTTCTTC. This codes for CASSLAGGEQFF.